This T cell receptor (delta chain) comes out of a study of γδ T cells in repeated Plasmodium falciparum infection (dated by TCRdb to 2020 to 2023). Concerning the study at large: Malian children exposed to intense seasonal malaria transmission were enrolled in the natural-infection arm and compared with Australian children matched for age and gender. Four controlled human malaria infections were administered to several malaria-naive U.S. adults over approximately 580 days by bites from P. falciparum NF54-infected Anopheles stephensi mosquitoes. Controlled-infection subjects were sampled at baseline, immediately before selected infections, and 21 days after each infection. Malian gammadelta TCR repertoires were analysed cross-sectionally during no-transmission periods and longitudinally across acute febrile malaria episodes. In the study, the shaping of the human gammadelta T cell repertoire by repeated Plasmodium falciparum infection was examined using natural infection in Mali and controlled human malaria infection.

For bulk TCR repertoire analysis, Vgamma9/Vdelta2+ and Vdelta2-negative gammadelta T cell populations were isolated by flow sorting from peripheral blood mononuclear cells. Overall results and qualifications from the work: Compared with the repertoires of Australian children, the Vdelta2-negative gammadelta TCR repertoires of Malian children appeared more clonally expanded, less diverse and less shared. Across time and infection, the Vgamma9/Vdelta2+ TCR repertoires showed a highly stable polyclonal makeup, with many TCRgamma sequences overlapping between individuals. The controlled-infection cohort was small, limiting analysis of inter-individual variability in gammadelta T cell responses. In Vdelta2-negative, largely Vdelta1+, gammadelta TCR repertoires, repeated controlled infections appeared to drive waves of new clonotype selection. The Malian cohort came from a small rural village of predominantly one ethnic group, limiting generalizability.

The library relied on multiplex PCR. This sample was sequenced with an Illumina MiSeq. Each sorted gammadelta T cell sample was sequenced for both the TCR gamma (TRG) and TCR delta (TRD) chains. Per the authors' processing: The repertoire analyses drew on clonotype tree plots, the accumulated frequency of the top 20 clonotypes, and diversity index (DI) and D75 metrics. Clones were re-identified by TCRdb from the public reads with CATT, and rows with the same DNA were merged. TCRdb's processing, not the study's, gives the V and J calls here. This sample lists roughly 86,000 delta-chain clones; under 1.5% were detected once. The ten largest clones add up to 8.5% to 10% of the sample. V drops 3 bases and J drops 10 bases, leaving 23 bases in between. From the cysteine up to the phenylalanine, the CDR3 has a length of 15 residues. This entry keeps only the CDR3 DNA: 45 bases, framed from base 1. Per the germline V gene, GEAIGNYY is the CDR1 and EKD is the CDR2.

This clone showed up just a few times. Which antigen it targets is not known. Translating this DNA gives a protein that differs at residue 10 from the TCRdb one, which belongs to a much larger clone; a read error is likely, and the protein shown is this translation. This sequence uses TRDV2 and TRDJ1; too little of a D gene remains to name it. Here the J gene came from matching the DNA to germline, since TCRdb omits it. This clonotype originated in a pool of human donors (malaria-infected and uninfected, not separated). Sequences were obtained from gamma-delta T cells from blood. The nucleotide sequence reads TGTGCCTGTGACCCCGTCGAGGGCCGGAGGCGAGGACTCATCTTT. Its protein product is CACDPVEGRRRGLIF.